Presented here are 11 T cell receptor beta chains from one specimen sequenced in a study of cytomegalovirus exposure and HLA in healthy donors. With 60 Vbeta and 13 Jbeta primers, the PCR was carried out. Clones were read by immunoSEQ multiplex PCR, and TCRdb kept only the in-frame ones, dropping some. The top ten hold around 3.1% of the sample, which has about 180,000 clones, around 78% seen once. The sample taken for sequencing was PBMCs. The receptors originated from a woman in her forties or fifties in good health and CMV-seropositive.

V usage is TRBV9 and J usage is TRBJ1-1; the match to TRBD1 covers 7 bases. The CDR3 is made up of 15 amino acids. V trimming: 0 bases; J trimming: 6 bases; junction bases outside the gene matches: 8. From germline, CDR1 is SGDLS and CDR2 YYNGEE. The CDR3 DNA sequence: TGTGCCAGCAGCGTAGGCGACAGGGCTTTATCTGAAGCTTTCTTT. It codes for CASSVGDRALSEAFF.

V is TRBV19 and J is TRBJ2-5, with D possibly matching TRBD2 (7 bases). The germline CDR1 and CDR2 sequences are LNHDA and SQIVND (reference sequence). CDR3 length: 14 residues. The V end lost 5 bases, the J end lost 5 bases, and 15 bases lay between the germline ends. Here the CDR3 reads CASSQSGGLETQYF. CDR3 DNA: TGTGCCAGTAGTCAATCGGGGGGCTTGGAGACCCAGTACTTC.

The chain joins TRBV7-9 to TRBJ1-1, with TRBD1 matching over 7 bases. This CDR3 contains 17 residues. Germline CDR1 and CDR2: SEHNR and FQNEAQ (reference sequence). With 6 bases clipped from V and 0 bases from J, the junction kept 13 bases outside the gene matches. The chain's CDR3 is CASRPRRQGAMNTEAFF. Written as DNA, the CDR3 is TGTGCCAGCAGGCCCAGGAGACAGGGAGCCATGAACACTGAAGCTTTCTTT.

The chain uses TRBV19 and TRBJ1-5; D remains ambiguous. This CDR3 is built from 15 residues. V lost 7 bases, J lost 0 bases, and 13 bases lay in between. Germline V lookup: CDR1 LNHDA, CDR2 SQIVND (reference sequence). The CDR3 sequence is CASKIEEYSNQPQHF. DNA for the CDR3: TGTGCCAGTAAGATAGAGGAGTATAGCAATCAGCCCCAGCATTTT. The full variable domain, completed using reference TRBV19 and TRBJ1-5, is DGGITQSPKYLFRKEGQNVTLSCEQNLNHDAMYWYRQDPGQGLRLIYYSQIVNDFQKGDIAEGYSVSREKKESFPLTVTSAQKNPTAFYLCASKIEEYSNQPQHFGDGTRLSIL.

This clone was picked up a small number of times. The chain has TRBV29-1 and TRBJ1-1; possibly TRBD1 for D (5 bases). Germline V gives CDR1 SQVTM, CDR2 ANQGSEA. V lost 1 base and J lost 11, with 14 bases in between. CDR3 length equals 12 residues. This CDR3 is CSVEGAGEEAFF. Written as DNA, the CDR3 is TGCAGCGTTGAAGGTGCGGGGGAGGAGGCTTTCTTT.

The CDR3: CAISEQGDQPQHF. CDR3 nucleotides: TGTGCCATCAGTGAGCAGGGGGATCAGCCCCAGCATTTT. The V call is TRBV10-3, the J call TRBJ1-5, with 7 positions matching TRBD1. The V segment lost 2 bases and the J segment 5 bases; nucleotides outside the gene matches: 0. The germline CDR1 and CDR2 sequences are ENHRY and SYGVKD. This CDR3 is 13 amino acids long.

V is TRBV2 and J is TRBJ1-4; no clear D. Germline-derived CDR1 and CDR2 are SNHLY and FYNNEI. There are 13 residues in the CDR3. Trimming shortened V by 6 bases and J by 1 base, and 6 bases separated the two germline ends. The CDR3 region is CASSQRTNEKLFF. The CDR3 nucleotides read TGTGCCAGCAGCCAGCGAACTAATGAAAAACTGTTTTTT.

V and J are TRBV5-1 and TRBJ1-1, with 9 bases identical to TRBD1. Unmatched junction bases numbered 4, after V lost 4 bases and J lost 3 bases. The CDR3 totals 14 residues. Germline values: CDR1 SGHRS, CDR2 YFSETQ. The CDR3 protein is CASSQGDRDTEAFF. Here the CDR3 DNA reads TGCGCCAGCAGCCAGGGGGACAGGGACACTGAAGCTTTCTTT.

The V gene is TRBV5-1, the J gene TRBJ1-1; 7 positions agree with TRBD1. V was clipped by 5 bases and J by 5 bases; unmatched bases: 9. The CDR3 length is 14 residues. The V gene's germline CDR1 is SGHRS and CDR2 YFSETQ. This CDR3 reads CASSYTGVGTEAFF. The CDR3 DNA reads as TGCGCCAGCAGTTACACAGGGGTAGGTACTGAAGCTTTCTTT.

The chain recombines TRBV21-1 with TRBJ2-3; the D call of TRBD1 is as the table states it, not checked on the DNA. TRBV21-1 is listed as a pseudogene. The CDR3 sequence is 16 residues long. The CDR3 loop is CASSKCRDGVRNTQYF. In nucleotides, the CDR3 is TGTGCCAGCAGCAAATGCAGGGATGGAGTCAGAAATACGCAGTATTTT.

The chain uses TRBV4-3 and TRBJ2-7; 9 nucleotides match TRBD2. Germline trimming cut 0 bases from V and 2 bases from J; bases unmatched to any gene: 5. Per germline, CDR1 LGHNA and CDR2 YSLEER. The CDR3 spans 16 residues. The chain's CDR3 is CASSQDRASGTYEQYF. The DNA of the CDR3 is TGCGCCAGCAGCCAAGATAGGGCTAGCGGGACCTACGAGCAGTACTTC.